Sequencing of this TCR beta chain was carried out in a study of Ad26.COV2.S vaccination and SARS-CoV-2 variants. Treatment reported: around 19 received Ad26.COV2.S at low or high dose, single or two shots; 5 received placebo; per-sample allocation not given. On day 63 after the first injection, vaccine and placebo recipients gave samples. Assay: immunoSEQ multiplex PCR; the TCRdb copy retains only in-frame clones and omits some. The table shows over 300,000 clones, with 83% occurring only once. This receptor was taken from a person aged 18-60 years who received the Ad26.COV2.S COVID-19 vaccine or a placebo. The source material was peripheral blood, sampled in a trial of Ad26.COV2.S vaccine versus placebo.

The chain's CDR3 is CASSSRQGWDTEAFF. The DNA of the CDR3 is TGTGCCAGTAGTTCGCGACAGGGGTGGGACACTGAAGCTTTCTTT. The rearrangement links TRBV19 to TRBJ1-1, with TRBD1 matching 8 bases. Germline values: CDR1 LNHDA, CDR2 SQIVND (reference sequence). The trim removed 5 bases at V and 3 bases at J, leaving 8 bases unmatched. The CDR3 spans 15 residues.